This T cell receptor beta chain was identified in a study of CD8 T cells in ankylosing spondylitis. Study results and caveats: Past studies reported some motif variants in reactive arthritis synovial fluid and blood. A motif in TCR beta, a set of under ten highly homologous variants, appeared characteristic of ankylosing spondylitis blood. In ankylosing spondylitis patients, matched synovial fluid reportedly showed significant enrichment of disease-linked clones.

Note on this clonotype: Its antigen is unknown.

Libraries of TCR beta came from quantitative 5'-RACE with molecular barcodes. TCRdb ran MiXCR on the 5' RACE reads and lists one entry per CDR3 protein. The table lists under 150,000 distinct CDR3 sequences, roughly an eighth of them singletons, with about 3% in the top ten. The CDR3 spans 11 residues. The V and J ends lost 2 bases and 6 bases respectively, with 5 bases between them. Germline assignment: CDR1 SGHTA and CDR2 FQGNSA. The receptor was derived from a female donor with ankylosing spondylitis or in good health (not recorded which). The genes are TRBV7-2 and TRBJ2-7; D gene unclear. Sequenced: blood, either unsorted or a sorted T cell fraction (not recorded which). The CDR3 DNA sequence: TGTGCCAGCAGCTTAAAAGGCGAGCAGTACTTC. Residues: CASSLKGEQYF.